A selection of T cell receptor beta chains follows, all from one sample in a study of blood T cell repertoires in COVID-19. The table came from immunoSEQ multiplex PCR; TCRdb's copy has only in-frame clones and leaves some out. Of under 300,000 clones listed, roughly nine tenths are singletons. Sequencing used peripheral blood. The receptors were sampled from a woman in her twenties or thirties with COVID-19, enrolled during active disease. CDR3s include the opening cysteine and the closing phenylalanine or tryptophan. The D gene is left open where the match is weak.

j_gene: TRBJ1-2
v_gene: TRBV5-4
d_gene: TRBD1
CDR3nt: TGTGCCAGCAGCTTGGGGGCAGGGGGCGCACCGATAGGCATCTATGGCTACACCTTC
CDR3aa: CASSLGAGGAPIGIYGYTF

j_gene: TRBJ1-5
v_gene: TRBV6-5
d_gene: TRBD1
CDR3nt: TGTGCCAGCACCGCCCGACAGGGGGTTCAGCCCCAGCATTTT
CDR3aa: CASTARQGVQPQHF

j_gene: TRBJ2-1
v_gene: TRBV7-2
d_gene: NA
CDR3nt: TGTGCCAGCAGCCCGGCGGGTGGCTCCTACAATGAGCAGTTCTTC
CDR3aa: CASSPAGGSYNEQFF

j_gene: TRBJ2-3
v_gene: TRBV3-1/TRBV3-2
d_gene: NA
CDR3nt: TGTGCCAGCAGCCAAGCAGACCGAGGCATCACAGATACGCAGTATTTT
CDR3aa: CASSQADRGITDTQYF

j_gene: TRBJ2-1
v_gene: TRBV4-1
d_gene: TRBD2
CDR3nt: TGCGCCAGCAGCCAAGGCGACCCGGGACTAGCATTGGGCAATGAGCAGTTCTTC
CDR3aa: CASSQGDPGLALGNEQFF

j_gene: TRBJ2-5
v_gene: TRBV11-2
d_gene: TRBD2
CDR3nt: TGTGCCAGCAGCTTACTGAGCGGGGGGGAACAAGAGACCCAGTACTTC
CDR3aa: CASSLLSGGEQETQYF

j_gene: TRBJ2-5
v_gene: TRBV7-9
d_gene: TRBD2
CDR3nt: TGTGCCAGCAGCCTCCTAGCGGGCCAAGAGACCCAGTACTTC
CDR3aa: CASSLLAGQETQYF

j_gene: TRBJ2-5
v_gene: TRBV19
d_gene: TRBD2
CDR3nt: TGTGCCAGCTCGACTAGCGGGTGGGAAGAGACCCAGTACTTC
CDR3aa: CASSTSGWEETQYF

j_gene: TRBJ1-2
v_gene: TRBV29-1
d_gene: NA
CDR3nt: TGCAGCGTTGCTCCCCCCTACACCTTC
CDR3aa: CSVAPPYTF

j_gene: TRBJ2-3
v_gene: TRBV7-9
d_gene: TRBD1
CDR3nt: TGTGCCAGCAGGAATAGGGACAGGGGGACAGATACGCAGTATTTT
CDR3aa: CASRNRDRGTDTQYF

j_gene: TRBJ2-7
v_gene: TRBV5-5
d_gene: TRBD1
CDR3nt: TGTGCCAGCAGCTTGACCTACCGGGACAGGGTCCACGAGCAGTACTTC
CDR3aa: CASSLTYRDRVHEQYF